The clone carrying this T cell receptor beta chain is a singleton in its sample. Its cognate antigen is unknown. The sample originates from a study of cytotoxic CD8 clonotypes in ibrutinib-treated CLL. Findings of the study overall: At ibrutinib response, clonality increased, and at progression it declined back toward baseline.

The germline V and J ends were trimmed by 7 bases and 4 bases, with 11 bases remaining between them. Germline V gene data show CDR1 as MDHEN and CDR2 as SYDVKM. The CDR3 has 13 amino acids. The assay was immunoSEQ multiplex PCR, and TCRdb's table has in-frame clones only and misses some. The profile shows some 17,000 clones, under 75% of them singletons. The sample in question was PBMCs, obtained after 12 months of ibrutinib treatment. The source of this sequence is a human donor with chronic lymphocytic leukemia. The V call is TRBV28, the J call TRBJ1-3; D gene ambiguous. The CDR3: CASIMLGGNTIYF. The CDR3 region has the DNA TGTGCCAGCATTATGCTGGGAGGAAACACCATATATTTT.